What follows are 3 T cell receptor beta chains derived from one specimen sequenced in a study of cytomegalovirus exposure and HLA in healthy donors. The PCR used 60 Vbeta and 13 Jbeta primers. The table came from immunoSEQ multiplex PCR; TCRdb's copy has only in-frame clones and leaves some out. The sample comprises roughly 100,000 clones, roughly 15% of which are singletons, and over 0.65% rests with the top ten. Specimen: PBMCs. These receptors were taken from a female donor in good health and CMV-seronegative.

V and J are TRBV10-1 and TRBJ1-6; 7 bases match TRBD1. The germline V gene encodes CDR1 WNHNN and CDR2 SYGVQD (reference sequence). CDR3 length equals 12 residues. V was clipped by 5 bases and J by 8 bases; unmatched bases: 0. CDR3: CASSTGDSPLHF. In nucleotides, the CDR3 is TGCGCCAGCAGTACAGGGGATTCACCCCTCCACTTT.

The chain links TRBV11-2 to TRBJ1-4; D is possibly TRBD1 (6 bases). There are 17 residues in the CDR3. The V end was cut by 4 bases, the J end by 6 bases, with 21 bases between. CDR1 SGHAT and CDR2 FQNNGV come from the germline V gene. CDR3 DNA: TGTGCCAGCAGCTCCTCGTGGGGGGGCGGCCGGGATGAAAAACTGTTTTTT. Its protein product is CASSSSWGGGRDEKLFF.

J is TRBJ2-7 and V is TRBV5-6, with a weak D call TRBD1 (5 bases). The CDR3 length is 13 residues. Per germline, CDR1 SGHDT and CDR2 YYEEEE. Trimming left V 0 bases short and J 1 base short, with 5 bases between. The CDR3 loop reads CASSLGQSYEQYF. CDR3 nucleotide sequence: TGTGCCAGCAGCTTGGGACAGTCCTACGAGCAGTACTTC. The whole variable domain, remainder taken from reference TRBV5-6 and TRBJ2-7, is DAGVTQSPTHLIKTRGQQVTLRCSPKSGHDTVSWYQQALGQGPQFIFQYYEEEERQRGNFPDRFSGHQFPNYSSELNVNALLLGDSALYLCASSLGQSYEQYFGPGTRLTVT.